One and the same sample provided the 27 T cell receptor beta chains below, sequenced in a study of Tregs in tolerant kidney transplant recipients. TCRdb keeps only in-frame clones here, not all; method: immunoSEQ multiplex PCR. The sample carries around 61,000 clones, over 70% recorded once. What was sequenced was CD4+ T cells from blood. The receptors shown here come from a human donor in good health.

The chain joins TRBV13 to TRBJ2-7; possibly TRBD1 for D (7 bases). CDR3 length equals 15 residues. V was trimmed by 1 base and J by 2 bases, leaving 12 bases between them. From germline, CDR1 is PRHDT and CDR2 FYEKMQ (reference sequence). The CDR3 sequence: CASSLAQGGPYEQYF. The CDR3 DNA reads as TGTGCCAGCAGCTTAGCCCAGGGGGGCCCCTACGAGCAGTACTTC.

The V call is TRBV6-1, the J call TRBJ1-1; 7 positions agree with TRBD1. The length of the CDR3 is 14 residues. V shed 4 bases and J 1 base; nucleotides not matched to a gene: 3. Germline loops: CDR1 MNHNS, CDR2 SASEGT. The CDR3 DNA sequence: TGTGCCAGCAGTGCCCGACAGGGGAACACTGAAGCTTTCTTT. This codes for CASSARQGNTEAFF.

A single count supports this clone. The chain joins TRBV7-9 to TRBJ1-4, with TRBD1 as a possible D gene (5 bases). The CDR3 is made up of 17 amino acids. Between the trimmed V and J ends, which lost 7 bases and 0 bases, there was a span of 18 bases. Germline-derived CDR1 and CDR2 are SEHNR and FQNEAQ (reference sequence). This CDR3 reads CASTLTGDPATNEKLFF. The DNA of the CDR3 is TGTGCCAGCACCCTAACAGGAGATCCAGCAACTAATGAAAAACTGTTTTTT.

The chain has TRBV2 and TRBJ2-3; TRBD1 might be the D (5 bases). The CDR3 has 17 residues. The germline gives CDR1 SNHLY, CDR2 FYNNEI. V was cut by 5 bases and J by 13 bases, with 31 bases left in between. The CDR3: CASSPPRAVGFSPWEYF. The CDR3 nucleotides are TGTGCCAGCAGTCCGCCCAGGGCTGTGGGTTTCTCTCCGTGGGAGTATTTT.

CDR3 DNA sequence: TGTGCCAGCAGCTTTCAGGGGAGCAACGAGCAGTACTTC. It codes for CASSFQGSNEQYF. The gene calls are TRBV5-4 and TRBJ2-7, with D perhaps matching TRBD1 (6 bases). Between the trimmed V and J ends, which lost 2 bases and 5 bases, there was a span of 11 bases. Germline CDR1 is SGHNT and CDR2 is YYREEE (reference sequence). This CDR3 contains 13 residues.

This chain joins TRBV7-6 and TRBJ2-7; tentatively, D is TRBD2 (6 bases). The CDR3 length is 18 residues. V shed 1 base and J shed 4 bases, with 23 bases lying between them. Germline lookup yields CDR1 SGHVS and CDR2 FNYEAQ. The CDR3 coding sequence is TGTGCCAGCAGCTTAGGCCCGTCGGGTGAGCGGGTCTTATACGAGCAGTACTTC. Amino acids: CASSLGPSGERVLYEQYF.

The rearrangement joins TRBV7-3 to TRBJ2-1; D is unclear. CDR3 size: 15 residues. V lost 4 bases and J 0 bases, leaving 10 bases between the germline ends. Germline-derived CDR1 and CDR2 are SGHTA and FQGTGA. CDR3 loop: CASSYRPSSYNEQFF. DNA of the CDR3: TGTGCCAGCAGCTACCGACCCAGCTCCTACAATGAGCAGTTCTTC. The whole variable domain, filled in from reference TRBV7-3 and TRBJ2-1, reads GAGVSQTPSNKVTEKGKYVELRCDPISGHTALYWYRQSLGQGPEFLIYFQGTGAADDSGLPNDRFFAVRPEGSVSTLKIQRTERGDSAVYLCASSYRPSSYNEQFFGPGTRLTVL.

The chain links TRBV11-3 to TRBJ2-3, with 9 nucleotides matching TRBD2. This CDR3 is 19 amino acids long. Looked up from germline, CDR1 is SGHNT and CDR2 is YENEEA. J gave up 0 bases and V 2 bases, and 12 bases lay outside the gene matches. The CDR3 coding sequence is TGTGCCAGCAGCTTACCGCCCGGGACTAGCTTTGGTAGCACAGATACGCAGTATTTT. This gives the protein CASSLPPGTSFGSTDTQYF.

The CDR3 protein is CASSPSGYYGYTF. The DNA for the CDR3 is TGTGCCAGCAGCCCCTCAGGGTACTATGGCTACACCTTC. V gene TRBV11-2 combines with J gene TRBJ1-2, with D possibly being TRBD1 (5 bases). The germline gives CDR1 SGHAT, CDR2 FQNNGV. The CDR3 is made up of 13 amino acids. The V gene lost 5 bases and the J gene lost 3 bases, with 10 bases spanning the gap.

The chain employs TRBV5-6 and TRBJ2-3; D tentatively fits TRBD1 or TRBD2 (5 bases each). The V and J ends lost 0 bases and 2 bases respectively, with 16 bases between them. This CDR3 is 17 amino acids long. In germline, CDR1 is SGHDT, CDR2 YYEEEE. CDR3 in DNA: TGTGCCAGCAGCTTGGAGGGACCTGGATGGACCACAGATACGCAGTATTTT. It is translated as CASSLEGPGWTTDTQYF.

This clone was seen more than once but under ten times. V and J are TRBV7-8 and TRBJ2-1, with 9 bases matching TRBD2. The CDR3 is made up of 16 amino acids. Germline V gives CDR1 SGHVS, CDR2 FQNEAQ. V shed 4 bases and J 8 bases; nucleotides not matched to a gene: 12. The CDR3 sequence is CASSSLAGVSYDEQFF. The CDR3 DNA sequence: TGTGCCAGCAGCTCATTAGCGGGAGTCTCGTACGATGAGCAGTTCTTC.

This clone was recorded once. This sequence joins TRBV5-6 and TRBJ2-1, with D unclear. Per germline, CDR1 SGHDT and CDR2 YYEEEE. Trimming removed 2 bases from V and 4 bases from J, with 7 bases in between. The CDR3 has 13 residues. The CDR3 sequence: CASSFQAYNEQFF. CDR3 nucleotide sequence: TGTGCCAGCAGCTTCCAGGCATACAATGAGCAGTTCTTC.

The chain has TRBV7-2 and TRBJ2-1; D is uncertain. The germline V gene has CDR1 SGHTA and CDR2 FQGNSA. The CDR3 runs 11 residues. V was clipped by 3 bases and J by 4 bases, with 1 base between them. The CDR3 bases are TGTGCCAGCAGCTTTTACAATGAGCAGTTCTTC. Translating it yields CASSFYNEQFF.

CDR3 sequence: CAWNKGPYEQYF. The DNA for the CDR3 is TGTGCCTGGAATAAGGGCCCCTACGAGCAGTACTTC. This chain links TRBV30 with TRBJ2-7; D not certain. The CDR3 is 12 amino acids. V lost 4 bases and J lost 2, with 9 bases in between. The germline gives CDR1 GTSNPN, CDR2 SVGIG (reference sequence).

The rearrangement joins TRBV5-4 to TRBJ2-7; TRBD2 aligns across 7 bases. The germline CDR1 and CDR2 sequences are SGHNT and YYREEE (reference sequence). Losses at the gene ends were 0 bases for V and 6 bases for J; bases not matched to a gene: 6. The CDR3 is 14 amino acids. Here the CDR3 reads CASSLGTSFGEQYF. CDR3 nucleotides: TGTGCCAGCAGCTTGGGGACTAGTTTTGGCGAGCAGTACTTC. Full variable domain (missing parts from reference TRBV5-4 and TRBJ2-7): ETGVTQSPTHLIKTRGQQVTLRCSSQSGHNTVSWYQQALGQGPQFIFQYYREEENGRGNFPPRFSGLQFPNYSSELNVNALELDDSALYLCASSLGTSFGEQYFGPGTRLTVT.

The gene calls are TRBV29-1 and TRBJ2-2; 10 nucleotides agree with TRBD1. This CDR3 has 14 residues. Germline V gene data show CDR1 as SQVTM and CDR2 as ANQGSEA. Unmatched junction bases numbered 2, after V lost 4 bases and J lost 3 bases. DNA for the CDR3: TGCAGCGTTGGACAGGGGGCCGACACCGGGGAGCTGTTTTTT. Translating gives CSVGQGADTGELFF.

The V and J genes are TRBV5-6 and TRBJ2-2; D is unresolved. The CDR3 totals 16 residues. Germline CDR1 is SGHDT and CDR2 is YYEEEE. The germline V and J ends were trimmed by 1 base and 3 bases, with 13 bases remaining between them. The CDR3 reads CASSLWLAGYTGELFF. CDR3 nucleotide sequence: TGTGCCAGCAGCTTGTGGTTAGCCGGCTACACCGGGGAGCTGTTTTTT.

This sequence joins TRBV9 and TRBJ1-2; TRBD1 aligns across 7 bases. The CDR3 loop spans 14 amino acids. CDR1 is SGDLS and CDR2 is YYNGEE in the germline V gene. J lost 4 bases, V lost 3 bases, and 6 bases had no gene match. CDR3 region: CASSASTGTYGYTF. Here the CDR3 DNA reads TGTGCCAGCAGCGCCTCGACAGGGACCTATGGCTACACCTTC.

This clone has only one observation. The chain has TRBV19 and TRBJ1-5, with unresolved D. Per the germline V gene, CDR1 is LNHDA and CDR2 is SQIVND (reference sequence). The CDR3 is 12 residues long. Trimming removed 1 base from V and 5 bases from J, with 3 bases in between. In DNA, the CDR3 is TGTGCCAGTAGTATAGGTTATCAGCCCCAGCATTTT. Encoded protein: CASSIGYQPQHF.

This sequence joins TRBV2 and TRBJ1-5; D ambiguous. Germline V gene data show CDR1 as SNHLY and CDR2 as FYNNEI. V lost 2 bases and J 7 bases, leaving 6 bases between the germline ends. The CDR3 consists of 12 residues. The CDR3 here is CASSEQLQPQHF. The CDR3 region has the DNA TGTGCCAGCAGTGAACAGCTACAGCCCCAGCATTTT.

This chain uses TRBV5-1 with TRBJ1-2; no firm D call. The CDR3 is made up of 13 amino acids. V gave up 7 bases and J gave up 4 bases, with 14 bases separating them. Per germline, CDR1 SGHRS and CDR2 YFSETQ. The CDR3 here is CASPRKGLYGYTF. CDR3 DNA sequence: TGCGCCAGCCCTAGGAAGGGCCTCTATGGCTACACCTTC. The variable domain in full, with the rest retrieved from reference TRBV5-1 and TRBJ1-2, is KAGVTQTPRYLIKTRGQQVTLSCSPISGHRSVSWYQQTPGQGLQFLFEYFSETQRNKGNFPGRFSGRQFSNSRSEMNVSTLELGDSALYLCASPRKGLYGYTFGSGTRLTVV.

This chain links TRBV5-4 with TRBJ2-5; tentatively, D is TRBD2 (6 bases). V was pared by 6 bases and J by 5 bases, with 20 bases between. Germline V lookup: CDR1 SGHNT, CDR2 YYREEE (reference sequence). CDR3 size: 15 residues. For the CDR3, the DNA is TGTGCCAGCACCCAGGCCCTCGGGAGTCCGGAGACCCAGTACTTC. Translated: CASTQALGSPETQYF.

This chain connects TRBV5-6 to TRBJ1-1; D is ambiguous. Trimming removed 6 bases from V and 0 bases from J, with 15 bases in between. Germline values: CDR1 SGHDT, CDR2 YYEEEE. The CDR3 has 15 amino acids. The CDR3, as DNA: TGTGCCAGCACCCCGATGAGGAAACTGAACACTGAAGCTTTCTTT. This sequence encodes CASTPMRKLNTEAFF.

This chain links TRBV4-1 with TRBJ2-1, with D unresolved. V lost 0 bases and J lost 6, with 0 bases in between. The CDR3 consists of 11 residues. Germline V CDR1 and CDR2: MGHRA, YSYEKL. Here the CDR3 reads CASSQDNEQFF. The CDR3 DNA follows: TGCGCCAGCAGCCAAGACAATGAGCAGTTCTTC.

V is TRBV10-2 and J is TRBJ1-1, with D maybe TRBD1 (5 bases). This CDR3 is built from 12 residues. CDR1 is WSHSY and CDR2 is SAAADI in the germline V gene. Trimming stripped 5 bases from V and 5 bases from J, with 9 bases between. CDR3 sequence (DNA): TGCGCCAGCAGTAACCCAGGGACTGAAGCTTTCTTT. The encoded protein is CASSNPGTEAFF.

The CDR3 loop is CASSKGLAGDSREYF. In DNA, the CDR3 is TGCGCCAGCAGCAAGGGACTAGCGGGAGATTCCAGGGAGTATTTT. The chain joins TRBV5-1 to TRBJ2-3, with 14 bases aligning to TRBD2. Germline CDR1 and CDR2: SGHRS and YFSETQ. The V and J ends lost 4 bases and 13 bases, in that order; junction bases with no gene match: 11. The CDR3 loop spans 15 amino acids.

This chain links TRBV6-5 with TRBJ2-3; 8 bases line up with TRBD2. Germline V CDR1 and CDR2: MNHEY, SVGAGI. The CDR3 sequence is 13 residues long. Trimming at V came to 6 bases and at J to 6 bases, leaving 5 bases not matched to a gene. In nucleotides, the CDR3 is TGTGCCAGCAGAGAACCGGGGGGGGATACGCAGTATTTT. It specifies CASREPGGDTQYF.